Below, one T cell receptor (beta chain) is given with its context. Looked up from germline, CDR1 is MNHEY and CDR2 is SMNVEV (reference sequence). The trim removed 4 bases at V and 6 bases at J, leaving 6 bases unmatched. The CDR3 length is 13 residues. Authors' data handling: Counts of nucleated cells, estimated from reference gene primer amplification, were obtained. Profiling relied on immunoSEQ multiplex PCR, and the TCRdb table lists in-frame clones only, not all of them. That table is the source of V, J and clone size, and D and trimming were worked out from the DNA. The sample contains over 95,000 clones, about 87% of which appear only once. The data were obtained in a study of blood T cell repertoires in COVID-19. For the study at large: Acute-phase and convalescent COVID-19 samples originated in the United States, Italy and Spain. PBMCs, B-cell-depleted T cells, or T cells were the source of the cDNA or gDNA that made up the material.

Sequences were obtained from peripheral blood. J is TRBJ2-7 and V is TRBV27; 7 nucleotides agree with TRBD1. The receptor was isolated from a woman aged 45-65 years with acute or convalescent COVID-19. The CDR3 DNA sequence: TGTGCCAGCAGTTCGAAGACAGGGTTCGAGCAGTACTTC. It encodes CASSSKTGFEQYF.